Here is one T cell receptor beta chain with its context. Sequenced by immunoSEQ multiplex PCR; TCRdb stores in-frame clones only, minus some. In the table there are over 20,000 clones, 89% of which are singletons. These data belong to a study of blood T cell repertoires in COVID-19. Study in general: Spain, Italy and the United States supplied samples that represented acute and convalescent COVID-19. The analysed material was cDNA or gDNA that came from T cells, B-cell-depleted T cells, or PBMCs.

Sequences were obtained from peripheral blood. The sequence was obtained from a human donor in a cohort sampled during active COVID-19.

The CDR3 spells CASSSTTSYQETQYF. In DNA, the CDR3 is TGTGCCAGCAGTTCGACTACCTCGTACCAAGAGACCCAGTACTTC. The V gene is TRBV28, the J gene TRBJ2-5; maybe TRBD2 (5 bases). The germline V and J ends were trimmed by 4 bases and 0 bases, with 12 bases remaining between them. Germline lookup yields CDR1 MDHEN and CDR2 SYDVKM. This CDR3 is 15 amino acids long.